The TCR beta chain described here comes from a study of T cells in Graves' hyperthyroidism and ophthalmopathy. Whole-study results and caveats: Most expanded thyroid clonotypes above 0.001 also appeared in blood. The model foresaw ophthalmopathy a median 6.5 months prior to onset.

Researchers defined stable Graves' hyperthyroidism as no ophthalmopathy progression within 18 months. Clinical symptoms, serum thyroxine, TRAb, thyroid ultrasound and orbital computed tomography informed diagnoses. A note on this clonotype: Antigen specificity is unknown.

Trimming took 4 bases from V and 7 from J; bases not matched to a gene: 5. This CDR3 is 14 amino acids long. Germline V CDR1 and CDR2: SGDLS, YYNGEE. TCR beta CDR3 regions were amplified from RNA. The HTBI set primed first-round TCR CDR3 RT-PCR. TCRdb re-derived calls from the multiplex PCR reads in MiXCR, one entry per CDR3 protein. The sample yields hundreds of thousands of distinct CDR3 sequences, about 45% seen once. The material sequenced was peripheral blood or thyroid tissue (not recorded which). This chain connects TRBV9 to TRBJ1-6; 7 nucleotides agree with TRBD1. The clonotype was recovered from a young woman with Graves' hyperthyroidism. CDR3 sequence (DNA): TGTGCCAGCAGCAAGGGGACAGTCAATTCACCCCTCCACTTT. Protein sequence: CASSKGTVNSPLHF.